Listed here are 8 T cell receptor beta chains from one sample, sequenced in a study of molecular identifiers for immune sequencing clone quantification. TCRdb reanalysed the PCR reads using MiXCR and keeps one entry per CDR3 protein. In the table there are about 500,000 distinct CDR3 sequences, around 23% of which are singletons. The sequencing input was naive CD8+ T cells from blood, with Jurkat cell RNA spiked in. The subset: FACS-sorted CD8+CD4-CCR7+CD45RA+ naive T cells. The receptors were sampled from a human donor in good health. Some libraries in this study had Jurkat cell RNA spiked in.

This clonotype was seen at least ten times. The chain combines TRBV28 with TRBJ2-7; no clear D gene. V lost 3 bases and J 0 bases, leaving 3 bases between the germline ends. CDR1 MDHEN and CDR2 SYDVKM come from the germline V gene. CDR3 length: 12 amino acids. CDR3 nucleotides: TGTGCCAGCAGTTTGCCCTCCTACGAGCAGTACTTC. Its protein is CASSLPSYEQYF.

This clonotype showed up many times. V and J are TRBV2 and TRBJ1-1, with TRBD1 identical over 9 bases. This CDR3 has 16 residues. V lost 2 bases, J lost 0 bases, and 4 bases stayed unmatched. Looked up from germline, CDR1 is SNHLY and CDR2 is FYNNEI. This chain's CDR3 is CASSETGGRVNTEAFF. The CDR3, as DNA: TGTGCCAGCAGTGAAACAGGGGGCCGGGTGAACACTGAAGCTTTCTTT.

This clonotype was observed a handful of times. The chain's CDR3 is CASNRLAGGQETQYF. The CDR3 DNA reads TGTGCCAGCAACCGACTAGCGGGAGGGCAAGAGACCCAGTACTTC. V is TRBV2 and J is TRBJ2-5, with 14 bases fitting TRBD2. Trimming cost V 7 bases and J 2 bases; bases outside gene matches: 3. The CDR3 is 15 residues long. CDR1 is SNHLY, CDR2 FYNNEI, per germline.

Of note for this clonotype: A much larger clone is a single base away; this may be a read error. V gene TRBV12-5 combines with J gene TRBJ2-2; TRBD2 is a possible D gene (5 bases). Germline CDR1 LGHNT, CDR2 FRNRAP. This CDR3 contains 13 residues. As DNA, the CDR3 is TGTACTAGTGGCTTGATCGACACCGGGGAGCTGTTTTTT. It translates to CTSGLIDTGELFF.

The chain is built from TRBV10-3 and TRBJ2-3, with a possible D match to TRBD1 (6 bases). The CDR3 runs to 16 residues. The ends were cut back, 3 bases at V and 5 bases at J, with 18 bases in the middle. Germline CDR1 ENHRY, CDR2 SYGVKD. The CDR3 bases are TGTGCCATCAGTGACCTACAGGGTACCCTTATAGATACGCAGTATTTT. Translated: CAISDLQGTLIDTQYF.

This chain connects TRBV4-1 to TRBJ1-2; TRBD1 might be the D (5 bases). Looked up from germline, CDR1 is MGHRA and CDR2 is YSYEKL. The V and J ends lost 4 bases and 5 bases respectively, with 20 bases between them. This CDR3 is 16 amino acids long. The CDR3 nucleotides read TGCGCCAGCAGCCCGAAGGAAGCCACGGGACTTTATGGCTACACCTTC. Protein product: CASSPKEATGLYGYTF.

CDR3 amino acids: CSARGWGNEQFF. The DNA of the CDR3 is TGCAGTGCTAGAGGTTGGGGCAATGAGCAGTTCTTC. The rearrangement uses TRBV20-1 and TRBJ2-1; D is ambiguous. This CDR3 is 12 amino acids long. Germline assignment: CDR1 DFQATT and CDR2 SNEGSKA (reference sequence). V lost 1 base and J lost 6, with 7 bases in between.

This clonotype has ten or more counts. The chain recombines TRBV3-1 with TRBJ1-2; D not certain. Germline V lookup: CDR1 LGHDT, CDR2 YNNKEL (reference sequence). CDR3 size: 14 residues. V was clipped by 0 bases and J by 3 bases, with 8 bases between them. CDR3 DNA sequence: TGTGCCAGCAGCCAAGATCGGCATCACTATGGCTACACCTTC. It yields the protein CASSQDRHHYGYTF.